The entry below describes one TCR beta chain. The antigen remains undetermined. Findings of the study overall: Larger-cohort validation covered only one TCR beta V-J rearrangement.

Full-length variable regions came from constant-region reverse primers plus semi-nested Nested Universal Primer A PCR. TCRdb fed the 5' RACE reads into MiXCR, producing one record per CDR3 protein. This table has about 41,000 distinct CDR3 sequences, 25% to 35% appearing once. V shed 2 bases and J shed 7 bases, with 9 bases lying between them. CDR3 length equals 14 residues. Germline loops: CDR1 SGHVS, CDR2 FNYEAQ. The memory fraction was CD4+CD45RO+CD25- cells. The sample comprised memory CD4+ T cells sorted from a lymph node. The sample's subset: memory CD4+ T cells, CD4+CD45RO+CD25-. The J gene is TRBJ1-6, the V gene TRBV7-6; possible D gene TRBD1, 6 bases. The clonotype originates from a female donor with breast cancer. The CDR3 nucleotides read TGTGCCAGCAGCTTACAGGGGCGGAATTCACCCCTCCACTTT. This encodes CASSLQGRNSPLHF.